This T cell receptor (beta chain) came from a study of T cell repertoires in cytomegalovirus infection. Study results and caveats: Dominating the ex vivo response were TCR beta clonotypes that were CMV-specific and HLA-C-restricted.

TCRdb used MiXCR to reprocess the reads, holding one entry per CDR3 protein. The sample lists some 450,000 distinct CDR3 sequences, roughly 30% occurring once. Remarks on this clonotype: The antigen is not known.

The TCR was taken from a human donor in good health (CMV status not recorded). Some clones in this sample may be carry-over from other donors' samples. The sequenced material came from PBMCs.

The CDR3 loop is CSVEKTTRGFGELFF. The CDR3 nucleotides read TGCAGCGTTGAAAAGACCACTAGGGGCTTCGGGGAGCTGTTTTTT. The rearrangement links TRBV29-1 to TRBJ2-2; either TRBD1 or TRBD2 may supply D (5 bases each). The V gene lost 2 bases and the J gene lost 7 bases, with 17 bases spanning the gap. CDR1 SQVTM and CDR2 ANQGSEA come from the germline V gene. This CDR3 is built from 15 residues.